This T cell receptor (beta chain) derives from a study of T cell responses to AZD1222 COVID-19 vaccine. Worth noting for this clone: What it binds is not known.

General study points: Seropositive at baseline were only a handful of AZD1222 recipients. White British donors predominated, females outnumbered males, and clonal diversity was possibly underestimated. Sampling that yielded the repertoires occurred only after the peak T cell response.

Data came from immunoSEQ multiplex PCR; TCRdb stores just in-frame clones and leaves some out. The sample holds about 140,000 clones; approximately 88% are singletons and the top ten take about 4%. With 6 bases removed from V and 0 bases from J, the gap between germline ends came to 20 bases. In germline, CDR1 is LGHDT, CDR2 YNNKEL (reference sequence). This CDR3 comprises 17 residues. This specimen consisted of peripheral blood, obtained on day 0 of AZD1222 vaccination. The chain links TRBV3-1 (or the pseudogene TRBV3-2) to TRBJ1-2; possible D gene TRBD1, 5 bases. The receptor was isolated from an adult in good health. CDR3 sequence reads: CASSPLAGSTANYGYTF. The CDR3 nucleotides are TGTGCCAGCAGTCCCTTGGCAGGGTCGACAGCTAACTATGGCTACACCTTC.